The rows below give T cell receptor beta chains drawn from one sample of a study of T-cell memory formation after mild COVID-19. Via MiXCR, TCRdb re-called the 5' RACE reads, giving one row per CDR3 protein. The sample lists around 530,000 distinct CDR3 sequences; about 20% were seen once. Material: PBMCs or a T cell subset sorted from them (not recorded which). The receptors were gathered from an adult woman who had mild COVID-19 (a few samples of this study predate the infection). Cell type and time point are not known. The CDR3 runs from the conserved cysteine through the conserved F or W. A D gene is named only where the DNA matches it firmly. The size of a clone is reported for some rows only, either as once, few or many, or as a class for expanded clones.

TRBV11-2	NA	TRBD1	TRBJ2-2	CASSLRDRETGELFF	TGTGCCAGCAGCCTCCGGGACAGGGAGACCGGGGAGCTGTTTTTT
TRBV10-3	NA	NA	TRBJ2-7	CAISEYTQGSYEQYF	TGTGCCATCAGTGAGTATACCCAGGGATCCTACGAGCAGTACTTC
TRBV27	NA	NA	TRBJ2-1	CASSRLPVGVEQFF	TGTGCCAGCAGCCGCCTTCCAGTGGGGGTAGAGCAGTTCTTC
TRBV29-1	NA	TRBD1	TRBJ1-1	CSVDTGGGTEAFF	TGCAGCGTGGATACAGGGGGTGGCACTGAAGCTTTCTTT
TRBV27	NA	NA	TRBJ1-2	CASSQNRGATYGYTF	TGTGCCAGCAGCCAAAATCGGGGGGCAACCTATGGCTACACCTTC
TRBV6-1	NA	NA	TRBJ2-7	CASSEETSASSYEQYF	TGTGCCAGCAGTGAAGAGACGTCCGCCTCCTCCTACGAGCAGTACTTC
TRBV6-9	few	TRBD1	TRBJ1-1	CASRTAGQGFLNPEAFF	TGTGCCAGCAGGACGGCGGGACAGGGGTTTCTGAATCCTGAAGCTTTCTTT
TRBV7-2	NA	NA	TRBJ1-1	CASSLTGTTNTEAFF	TGTGCCAGCAGCTTAACGGGTACAACGAACACTGAAGCTTTCTTT
TRBV11-2	few	NA	TRBJ2-1	CASGDQTASEQFF	TGTGCCAGCGGGGACCAAACAGCTTCGGAGCAGTTCTTC
TRBV5-1	many	TRBD1	TRBJ1-2	CASSLGHRDSSYGYTF	TGCGCCAGCAGCTTGGGCCACCGGGACAGTTCTTACGGCTACACCTTC
TRBV5-1	NA	TRBD1	TRBJ1-2	CASSLGQGENYGYTF	TGCGCCAGCAGCTTGGGACAGGGCGAAAACTATGGCTACACCTTC
TRBV5-1	NA	TRBD2	TRBJ2-3	CASSSRRGGKIPSTDTQYF	TGCGCCAGCAGCTCCCGCCGGGGAGGGAAGATCCCTAGCACAGATACGCAGTATTTT
TRBV2	few	TRBD2	TRBJ2-3	CASRGLAGITDTQYF	TGTGCCAGCAGAGGACTAGCGGGGATAACAGATACGCAGTATTTT
TRBV7-2	few	NA	TRBJ1-1	CASSFGGYAEAFF	TGTGCCAGCAGCTTTGGAGGGTACGCTGAAGCTTTCTTT
TRBV7-8	NA	TRBD2	TRBJ2-3	CASSLPGRLAGGFTDTQYF	TGTGCCAGCAGCCTCCCGGGTCGACTAGCGGGGGGGTTCACAGATACGCAGTATTTT
TRBV7-2	NA	NA	TRBJ2-3	CASSGNMGGLGDTQYF	TGTGCCAGCAGCGGGAACATGGGGGGGCTCGGGGATACGCAGTATTTT
TRBV24-1	few	TRBD1	TRBJ2-1	CATSADRGSPLYNEQFF	TGTGCCACCAGTGCCGACAGGGGGAGTCCCCTATACAATGAGCAGTTCTTC
TRBV12-3/TRBV12-4	few	NA	TRBJ1-3	CASSYSGPDSGNTIYF	TGTGCCAGCAGTTACTCGGGGCCCGACTCTGGAAACACCATATATTTT
TRBV5-1	NA	TRBD1	TRBJ2-5	CASSRTGEVAETQYF	TGCGCCAGCAGCCGGACAGGGGAGGTGGCAGAGACCCAGTACTTC
TRBV7-2	NA	TRBD1	TRBJ1-1	CASRGTGELAFF	TGTGCCAGCAGGGGGACAGGGGAGTTAGCTTTCTTT
TRBV20-1	NA	NA	TRBJ2-7	CSAPRPSTYEQYF	TGCAGTGCGCCCCGTCCTTCTACCTACGAGCAGTACTTC
TRBV6-6	many	TRBD2	TRBJ2-5	CASTLASGKETQYF	TGTGCCAGCACCCTAGCTAGCGGGAAGGAGACCCAGTACTTC
TRBV20-1	NA	TRBD1	TRBJ2-5	CSETGGLETQYF	TGCAGTGAGACAGGGGGCTTGGAGACCCAGTACTTC
TRBV24-1	few	NA	TRBJ2-3	CATSPTGDTQYF	TGTGCCACCAGTCCAACAGGAGATACGCAGTATTTT
TRBV4-2	NA	NA	TRBJ1-1	CASSQDGRVAFF	TGTGCCAGCAGCCAAGATGGCAGGGTAGCTTTCTTT
TRBV6-5	NA	NA	TRBJ2-1	CASSLEREGGNEQFF	TGTGCCAGCAGCCTTGAGCGGGAAGGGGGTAATGAGCAGTTCTTC
TRBV5-1	NA	NA	TRBJ2-3	CASSYLGFSTDTQYF	TGCGCCAGCAGCTACCTTGGATTTTCCACAGATACGCAGTATTTT